One and the same sample provided the 29 T cell receptor beta chains below, sequenced in a study of shared clonotypes between healthy human individuals. Libraries were prepared by immunoSEQ multiplex PCR; TCRdb keeps only in-frame clonotypes and omits some of them. Of 2 million to 2.5 million clones in the sample, roughly 95% were seen once. The naive CD8 subset, CD45RO-negative cells positively selected for CCR7, excluded terminally differentiated effector memory CD45RA+ cells. Sequenced sample: naive CD8+ T cells sorted from blood. The receptors stem from a man younger than 35 in good health.

As regards this clone: Other nucleotide sequences in the sample specify the same CDR3. This chain uses TRBV5-6 with TRBJ2-7, with D uncertain. Trimming left V 0 bases short and J 0 bases short, with 7 bases between. Germline loops: CDR1 SGHDT, CDR2 YYEEEE. The CDR3 contains 14 residues. The CDR3 region is CASSLGGSSYEQYF. In DNA, the CDR3 is TGTGCCAGCAGCTTGGGCGGCAGCTCCTACGAGCAGTACTTC.

V and J are TRBV9 and TRBJ2-7; D is undetermined. Looked up from germline, CDR1 is SGDLS and CDR2 is YYNGEE. The CDR3 spans 14 residues. Trimming took 0 bases from V and 3 from J, leaving 10 bases between them. The CDR3 protein is CASSVEVGDYEQYF. Here the CDR3 DNA reads TGTGCCAGCAGCGTAGAGGTGGGTGACTACGAGCAGTACTTC.

This clone was seen just once. The rearrangement uses TRBV7-9 and TRBJ2-5; TRBD1 matches at 9 bases. The V gene end was trimmed by 5 bases and the J gene end by 5 bases; junction bases not matched to a gene: 9. The germline V gene encodes CDR1 SEHNR and CDR2 FQNEAQ (reference sequence). This CDR3 has 15 residues. For the CDR3, the DNA is TGTGCCAGCAGCCCCTGGACAGGGGAATGGGAGACCCAGTACTTC. Translating gives CASSPWTGEWETQYF.

A note on this clone: The same CDR3 arises from other DNA sequences in this sample as well. The chain joins TRBV5-1 to TRBJ1-2; no clear D. The CDR3 spans 13 residues. The V end was cut by 0 bases, the J end by 8 bases, with 11 bases between. Germline values: CDR1 SGHRS, CDR2 YFSETQ. CDR3 in DNA: TGCGCCAGCAGCTTGGACTCTGGAGGAGGCTACACCTTC. This translates into CASSLDSGGGYTF.

J is TRBJ2-7 and V is TRBV15; 9 nucleotides agree with TRBD2. Germline V CDR1 and CDR2: LNHNV, YYDKDF (reference sequence). V was clipped by 0 bases and J by 0 bases; unmatched bases: 6. This CDR3 contains 17 residues. DNA for the CDR3: TGTGCCACCAGCAGAGAAATGGGGCGGGAGGGCTCCTACGAGCAGTACTTC. Translated: CATSREMGREGSYEQYF.

To note about this clone: The junction departs from the called germline gene at one end, perhaps through a read error. The chain carries TRBV7-7 and TRBJ2-3; TRBD2 is a possible D gene (6 bases). CDR3 size: 16 residues. CDR1 and CDR2 from the germline V gene are SSHAT and FNYEAQ (reference sequence). The CDR3 DNA reads TGTGCTAGCAGCTTCGAGCGGCTAGCGAGTTCAGATACGCAGTATTTT. It is translated as CASSFERLASSDTQYF. The whole variable domain, filled in from reference TRBV7-7 and TRBJ2-3, reads GAGVSQSPRYKVTKRGQDVTLRCDPISSHATLYWYQQALGQGPEFLTYFNYEAQPDKSGLPSDRFSAERPEGSISTLTIQRTEQRDSAMYRCASSFERLASSDTQYFGPGTRLTVL.

The CDR3 DNA reads as TGTGCCAGCAGCTCGCCGGGACTAGCGGGGGCGCTCAGCACAGATACGCAGTATTTT. It specifies CASSSPGLAGALSTDTQYF. V gene TRBV5-4 combines with J gene TRBJ2-3, with 14 nucleotides matching TRBD2. Germline loops: CDR1 SGHNT, CDR2 YYREEE (reference sequence). The CDR3 contains 19 residues. Unmatched junction bases numbered 9, after V lost 3 bases and J lost 0 bases.

J is TRBJ2-7 and V is TRBV13; D might be TRBD2 (5 bases). Germline CDR1 is PRHDT and CDR2 is FYEKMQ (reference sequence). The CDR3 spans 14 residues. The V end was cut by 4 bases, the J end by 4 bases, with 14 bases between. The CDR3 protein is CASSSPDDYYEQYF. The CDR3 nucleotides read TGTGCCAGCAGCTCCCCCGACGACTATTACGAGCAGTACTTC.

This clone occurred once. The chain uses TRBV6-6 and TRBJ2-5; 9 bases map to TRBD2. Germline values: CDR1 MNHNY, CDR2 SVGAGI (reference sequence). This CDR3 is 16 amino acids long. V shed 0 bases and J 5 bases; nucleotides not matched to a gene: 7. CDR3 in amino acids: CASSYSLRGGPETQYF. As DNA, the CDR3 is TGTGCCAGCAGTTACTCTCTGCGGGGGGGCCCCGAGACCCAGTACTTC.

The rearrangement joins TRBV4-2 to TRBJ2-7; 9 nucleotides align to TRBD2. Germline loops: CDR1 LGHNA, CDR2 YNFKEQ. CDR3 length equals 16 residues. V gave up 2 bases and J gave up 0 bases; unmatched junction bases: 5. The CDR3 here is CASSQLLAGSSYEQYF. Here the CDR3 DNA reads TGTGCCAGCAGCCAACTTCTAGCGGGGAGCTCCTACGAGCAGTACTTC.

The chain recombines TRBV27 with TRBJ2-3; 9 nucleotides line up with TRBD2. Germline CDR1 reads MNHEY; CDR2 reads SMNVEV (reference sequence). This CDR3 is 16 amino acids long. With V trimmed by 1 base and J by 2 bases, 4 bases remained unmatched. The DNA of the CDR3 is TGTGCCAGCAGTTTATTGGGCGGGGGGGCCACAGATACGCAGTATTTT. Amino acids: CASSLLGGGATDTQYF.

This chain connects TRBV6-5 to TRBJ1-1; D is unclear. Germline V gives CDR1 MNHEY, CDR2 SVGAGI. This CDR3 comprises 15 residues. The ends were cut back, 5 bases at V and 10 bases at J, with 23 bases in the middle. Here the CDR3 reads CASSTGLLPNWGAFF. CDR3 nucleotide sequence: TGTGCCAGCAGTACCGGACTCTTACCGAACTGGGGAGCTTTCTTT.

A word on this clone: This CDR3 is also generated by other DNA sequences in the sample. The rearrangement links TRBV19 to TRBJ2-7; perhaps TRBD2 as D (5 bases). The CDR3 consists of 14 residues. The V end was cut by 3 bases, the J end by 0 bases, with 9 bases between. The germline CDR1 and CDR2 sequences are LNHDA and SQIVND (reference sequence). The CDR3 nucleotides are TGTGCCAGTAGTATCCTAGCCGACTCCTACGAGCAGTACTTC. Protein: CASSILADSYEQYF.

The V call is TRBV5-1, the J call TRBJ2-3; 12 bases are a match to TRBD1. The J segment lost 5 bases and the V segment lost 3 bases, leaving 7 bases of the junction unmatched. CDR3 length: 16 residues. From germline, CDR1 is SGHRS and CDR2 YFSETQ. CDR3 loop: CASSSQGQGALDTQYF. The CDR3 DNA follows: TGCGCCAGCAGCTCGCAGGGACAGGGGGCCCTAGATACGCAGTATTTT. The complete variable domain, with remaining parts taken from reference TRBV5-1 and TRBJ2-3, reads KAGVTQTPRYLIKTRGQQVTLSCSPISGHRSVSWYQQTPGQGLQFLFEYFSETQRNKGNFPGRFSGRQFSNSRSEMNVSTLELGDSALYLCASSSQGQGALDTQYFGPGTRLTVL.

The rearrangement joins TRBV4-1 to TRBJ2-1, with a tentative D call TRBD1 (6 bases). The CDR3 extends over 16 amino acids. V was cut by 4 bases and J by 0 bases, with 13 bases left in between. The germline CDR1 and CDR2 sequences are MGHRA and YSYEKL. The DNA for the CDR3 is TGCGCCAGCAGCCCCCGTTACAGGGACTCCTACAATGAGCAGTTCTTC. Amino acids: CASSPRYRDSYNEQFF.

With respect to this clone: Different DNA sequences within this sample yield the same CDR3. J is TRBJ2-2 and V is TRBV6-5; D not certain. From germline, CDR1 is MNHEY and CDR2 SVGAGI. The CDR3 consists of 13 residues. Trimming stripped 2 bases from V and 5 bases from J, with 6 bases between. In DNA, the CDR3 is TGTGCCAGCAGTTACGGCCCTACCGGGGAGCTGTTTTTT. Translating gives CASSYGPTGELFF.

The chain is built from TRBV13 and TRBJ2-1; TRBD1 agrees at 9 bases. This CDR3 has 14 amino acids. CDR1 and CDR2 (germline): PRHDT, FYEKMQ (reference sequence). J gave up 7 bases and V 3 bases, and 4 bases lay outside the gene matches. The CDR3 DNA sequence: TGTGCCAGCAGCTTCGGGACAGGGTGGAATGAGCAGTTCTTC. This sequence encodes CASSFGTGWNEQFF. The entire variable domain, with the rest obtained from reference TRBV13 and TRBJ2-1, is as follows: AAGVIQSPRHLIKEKRETATLKCYPIPRHDTVYWYQQGPGQDPQFLISFYEKMQSDKGSIPDRFSAQQFSDYHSELNMSSLELGDSALYFCASSFGTGWNEQFFGPGTRLTVL.

The CDR3 loop reads CAISEHGRGGETQYF. The CDR3 DNA follows: TGTGCCATCAGTGAGCATGGTCGAGGGGGGGAGACCCAGTACTTC. The chain has TRBV10-3 and TRBJ2-5; tentatively, D is TRBD1 or TRBD2 (6 bases each). The germline gives CDR1 ENHRY, CDR2 SYGVKD. There are 15 residues in the CDR3. Trimming pared 2 bases from V and 5 bases from J, leaving 15 bases between.

In this sample, this clone turned up once. The chain carries TRBV4-3 and TRBJ1-4, with TRBD1 as a possible D gene (6 bases). The CDR3 consists of 15 residues. Between the trimmed V and J ends, which lost 2 bases and 7 bases, there was a span of 14 bases. Per the germline V gene, CDR1 is LGHNA and CDR2 is YSLEER. This CDR3 reads CASSQSQGISEKLFF. The CDR3 DNA reads TGCGCCAGCAGCCAATCCCAGGGGATAAGTGAAAAACTGTTTTTT.

Details on this clone: This specimen includes other DNA sequences encoding the same CDR3. The genes are TRBV5-5 and TRBJ2-7; tentative D call: TRBD2 (6 bases). V lost 0 bases to trimming and J lost 1 base, with 8 bases between them. In germline, CDR1 is SGHKS, CDR2 YYEKEE (reference sequence). This CDR3 has 14 amino acids. CDR3 coding DNA: TGTGCCAGCAGCTTGGACGCGGGATCCTACGAGCAGTACTTC. This gives the protein CASSLDAGSYEQYF.

The CDR3 spells CATSKDSYQETQYF. As DNA, the CDR3 is TGTGCCACCAGCAAAGACTCGTACCAAGAGACCCAGTACTTC. The chain uses TRBV15 and TRBJ2-5; D ambiguous. V was pared by 4 bases and J by 0 bases, with 9 bases between. Germline V gene lookup returns CDR1 LNHNV and CDR2 YYDKDF (reference sequence). This CDR3 is built from 14 residues.

This sequence joins TRBV11-2 and TRBJ2-7; possibly TRBD1 for D (6 bases). The germline V gene has CDR1 SGHAT and CDR2 FQNNGV. The length of the CDR3 is 15 residues. Deletions cut 5 bases from V and 1 base from J, with 15 bases between. In DNA form, the CDR3 reads TGTGCCAGCAGCGCGACAGGAGCCATGTCCTACGAGCAGTACTTC. It encodes CASSATGAMSYEQYF.

This sequence joins TRBV5-1 and TRBJ2-1, with D maybe TRBD2 (5 bases). The length of the CDR3 is 13 residues. The germline gives CDR1 SGHRS, CDR2 YFSETQ. V was shortened by 1 base and J by 9 bases, with 11 bases between the two germline ends. CDR3: CASSLRGHGEQFF. In DNA form, the CDR3 reads TGCGCCAGCAGCTTGAGAGGGCACGGTGAGCAGTTCTTC.

This chain links TRBV19 with TRBJ2-7; weak D call: TRBD2 (6 bases). This CDR3 is 13 amino acids long. The germline V gene encodes CDR1 LNHDA and CDR2 SQIVND (reference sequence). Trimming removed 8 bases from V and 4 bases from J, with 15 bases in between. CDR3 DNA: TGTGCCAGTGGGGCCGGCGCGGGGTACGAGCAGTACTTC. Its translation: CASGAGAGYEQYF. The full variable domain, in which reference TRBV19 and TRBJ2-7 provide the parts outside the CDR3, is DGGITQSPKYLFRKEGQNVTLSCEQNLNHDAMYWYRQDPGQGLRLIYYSQIVNDFQKGDIAEGYSVSREKKESFPLTVTSAQKNPTAFYLCASGAGAGYEQYFGPGTRLTVT.

V and J are TRBV9 and TRBJ1-2; D unclear. The CDR3 has 17 residues. V was cut by 4 bases and J by 0 bases, with 19 bases left in between. Germline V CDR1 and CDR2: SGDLS, YYNGEE. The CDR3, as DNA: TGTGCCAGCAGCCCTAGCCCCACTTACAATTCTAACTATGGCTACACCTTC. Translation gives CASSPSPTYNSNYGYTF.

Worth noting for this clone: This same CDR3 is encoded by further DNA sequences in the sample. The chain uses TRBV9 and TRBJ2-7, with TRBD2 identical over 10 bases. V was clipped by 4 bases and J by 0 bases; unmatched bases: 4. The CDR3 extends over 15 amino acids. CDR1 is SGDLS and CDR2 is YYNGEE in the germline V gene. The CDR3 loop reads CASSLAGGPSYEQYF. CDR3 DNA sequence: TGTGCCAGCAGCTTAGCGGGAGGACCCTCCTACGAGCAGTACTTC. The complete variable domain, with remaining parts taken from reference TRBV9 and TRBJ2-7, reads DSGVTQTPKHLITATGQRVTLRCSPRSGDLSVYWYQQSLDQGLQFLIQYYNGEERAKGNILERFSAQQFPDLHSELNLSSLELGDSALYFCASSLAGGPSYEQYFGPGTRLTVT.

The V call is TRBV2, the J call TRBJ2-2, with D uncertain. Germline lookup yields CDR1 SNHLY and CDR2 FYNNEI. The CDR3 runs 13 residues. V was pared by 10 bases and J by 6 bases, with 15 bases between. The DNA for the CDR3 is TGTGCCACGGACGGGTTAGGAGCCGGGGAGCTGTTTTTT. It yields the protein CATDGLGAGELFF.

This clone was picked up one time. This chain connects TRBV4-1 to TRBJ2-7; no clear D gene. Germline CDR1 and CDR2: MGHRA and YSYEKL. The CDR3 length is 14 residues. Trimming left V 4 bases short and J 5 bases short, with 15 bases between. The CDR3 bases are TGCGCCAGCAGCCCCCGGGCCCAACGGGACGAGCAGTACTTC. This codes for CASSPRAQRDEQYF.

The chain recombines TRBV5-1 with TRBJ1-1, with D perhaps matching TRBD1 (6 bases). The length of the CDR3 is 16 residues. Trimming shortened V by 1 base and J by 0 bases, and 13 bases separated the two germline ends. Looked up from germline, CDR1 is SGHRS and CDR2 is YFSETQ. The CDR3 sequence: CASSLTGLALNTEAFF. CDR3 DNA sequence: TGCGCCAGCAGCTTGACAGGGCTCGCCCTGAACACTGAAGCTTTCTTT.